This record covers a single TCR beta chain. Its antigen is currently unknown. The CDR3 length is 14 residues. The germline gives CDR1 MGHRA, CDR2 YSYEKL. The ends lost 2 bases at V and 7 bases at J; junction bases unmatched: 7. Reverse transcribing all isolated RNA meant expressed TCRB transcripts were sequenced. Using immunoSEQ multiplex PCR, the repertoire was profiled, and TCRdb retains in-frame clones only, with some absent. The data show about 700,000 clones, roughly 12% seen once. Cells sorted by CD45RO/CCR7/CD25/CD127/CD95/CD27 comprised CD4+ naive, central memory, regulatory and stem cell-like memory cells. The data originate from a study of beta chain features in type 1 diabetes. General study points: Equally in patients and controls, shorter templates might have been favored by PCR. A moderate, significant TCRB CDR3 shortening appeared in type 1 diabetes across four CD4+ subsets.

The rearrangement links TRBV4-1 to TRBJ2-7, with TRBD1 identical over 8 bases. Sequenced: naive CD4+ T cells from blood. The clonotype comes from a young man with type 1 diabetes. The CDR3 sequence is CASSQSGGPLEQYF. In DNA form, the CDR3 reads TGCGCCAGCAGCCAATCAGGGGGCCCTTTGGAGCAGTACTTC.